This T cell receptor (beta chain) was sequenced during a study of cytomegalovirus exposure and HLA in healthy donors. Study-wide results and caveats: TCR beta chains numbering roughly 150 were designated cytomegalovirus-associated. Later genetic work tied a missense DCLRE1C variant to beta-chain V and J trimming. Common viral pathogens seemed, in a later analysis, to connect with several of the most significant clusters.

Donors sampled were nominally healthy, though unrecorded immune exposures were likely. In regard to this clone: Its antigen is undetermined.

PCR primers comprised 60 Vbeta and 13 Jbeta primers. Sequencing was performed with immunoSEQ multiplex PCR; in TCRdb, only in-frame clones are kept and a portion is missing. The sample contains some 190,000 clones, around 78% of which appear only once. Per the germline V gene, CDR1 is MGHDK and CDR2 is SYGVNS. V shed 2 bases and J shed 7 bases, with 9 bases lying between them. The CDR3 has 14 amino acids. This clonotype originated in a woman aged 30 to 39 in good health and CMV-seropositive. V is TRBV25-1 and J is TRBJ1-6, with D unresolved. Sequencing was carried out using PBMCs. CDR3 DNA sequence: TGTGCCAGCAGTGAAGGATTGGAGAATTCACCCCTCCACTTT. It translates to CASSEGLENSPLHF.